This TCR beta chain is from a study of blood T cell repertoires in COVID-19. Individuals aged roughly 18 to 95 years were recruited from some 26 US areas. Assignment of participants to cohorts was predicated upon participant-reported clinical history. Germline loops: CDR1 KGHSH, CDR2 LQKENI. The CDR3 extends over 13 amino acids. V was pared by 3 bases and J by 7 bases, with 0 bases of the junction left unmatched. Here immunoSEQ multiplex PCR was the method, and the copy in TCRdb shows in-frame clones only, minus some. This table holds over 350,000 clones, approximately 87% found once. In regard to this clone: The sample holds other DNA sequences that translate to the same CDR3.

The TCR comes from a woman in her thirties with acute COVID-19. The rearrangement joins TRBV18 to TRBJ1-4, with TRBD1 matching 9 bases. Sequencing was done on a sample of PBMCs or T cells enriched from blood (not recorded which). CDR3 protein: CASSPGQGEKLFF. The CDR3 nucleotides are TGTGCCAGCTCACCGGGACAGGGTGAAAAACTGTTTTTT.